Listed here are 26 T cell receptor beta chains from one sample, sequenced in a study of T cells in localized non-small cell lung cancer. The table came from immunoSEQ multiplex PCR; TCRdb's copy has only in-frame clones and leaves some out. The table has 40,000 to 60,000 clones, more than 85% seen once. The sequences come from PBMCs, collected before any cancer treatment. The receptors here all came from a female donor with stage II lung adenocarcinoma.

In DNA form, the CDR3 reads TGTGCCAGCAGCCCGCGACTGTTCTACGAGCAGTACTTC. It specifies CASSPRLFYEQYF. The chain has TRBV7-6 and TRBJ2-7; D ambiguous. The CDR3 is 13 amino acids. V was trimmed by 5 bases and J by 3 bases, leaving 11 bases between them. CDR1 is SGHVS, CDR2 FNYEAQ, per germline.

The DNA of the CDR3 is TGTGCCAGTAGTTCCGGGCCGGGGATCACTGAAGCTTTCTTT. Protein: CASSSGPGITEAFF. The V and J genes are TRBV19 and TRBJ1-1; D is ambiguous. Trimming took off 5 bases at V and 4 bases at J, with 14 bases between the two ends. Germline loops: CDR1 LNHDA, CDR2 SQIVND (reference sequence). This CDR3 spans 14 amino acids.

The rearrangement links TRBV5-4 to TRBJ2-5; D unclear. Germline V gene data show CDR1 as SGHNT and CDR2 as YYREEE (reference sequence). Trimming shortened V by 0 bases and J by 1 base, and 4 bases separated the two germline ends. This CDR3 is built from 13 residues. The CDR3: CASSLDLQETQYF. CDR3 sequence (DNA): TGTGCCAGCAGCTTGGACCTCCAAGAGACCCAGTACTTC. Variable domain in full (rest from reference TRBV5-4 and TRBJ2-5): ETGVTQSPTHLIKTRGQQVTLRCSSQSGHNTVSWYQQALGQGPQFIFQYYREEENGRGNFPPRFSGLQFPNYSSELNVNALELDDSALYLCASSLDLQETQYFGPGTRLLVL.

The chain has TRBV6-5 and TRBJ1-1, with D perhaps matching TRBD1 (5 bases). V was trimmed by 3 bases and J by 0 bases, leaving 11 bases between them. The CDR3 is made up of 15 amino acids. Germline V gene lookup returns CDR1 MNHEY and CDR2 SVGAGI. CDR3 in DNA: TGTGCCAGCAGTTATCGGGGGGGGATGAACACTGAAGCTTTCTTT. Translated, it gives CASSYRGGMNTEAFF.

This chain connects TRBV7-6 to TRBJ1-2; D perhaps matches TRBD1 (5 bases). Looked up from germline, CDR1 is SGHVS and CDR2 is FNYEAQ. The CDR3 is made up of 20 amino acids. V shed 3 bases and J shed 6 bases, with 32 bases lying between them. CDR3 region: CASSFPPLSPGGRYHHGYTF. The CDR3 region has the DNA TGTGCCAGCAGCTTTCCCCCCCTGAGCCCCGGGGGTCGGTATCATCATGGCTACACCTTC.

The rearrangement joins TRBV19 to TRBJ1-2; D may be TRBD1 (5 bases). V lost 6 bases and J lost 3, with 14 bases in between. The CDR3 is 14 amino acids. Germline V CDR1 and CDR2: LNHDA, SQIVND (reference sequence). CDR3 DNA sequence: TGTGCCAGTAGGCCGATCGGGGGTGACTATGGCTACACCTTC. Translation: CASRPIGGDYGYTF.

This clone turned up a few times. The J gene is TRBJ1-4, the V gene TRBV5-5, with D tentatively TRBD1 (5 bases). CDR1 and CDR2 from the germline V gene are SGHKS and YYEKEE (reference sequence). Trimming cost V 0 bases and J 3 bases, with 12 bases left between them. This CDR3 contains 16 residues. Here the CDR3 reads CASSLAGGAANEKLFF. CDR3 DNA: TGTGCCAGCAGCTTGGCCGGGGGTGCGGCTAATGAAAAACTGTTTTTT. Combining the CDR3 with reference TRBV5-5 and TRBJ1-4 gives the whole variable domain DAGVTQSPTHLIKTRGQQVTLRCSPISGHKSVSWYQQVLGQGPQFIFQYYEKEERGRGNFPDRFSARQFPNYSSELNVNALLLGDSALYLCASSLAGGAANEKLFFGSGTQLSVL.

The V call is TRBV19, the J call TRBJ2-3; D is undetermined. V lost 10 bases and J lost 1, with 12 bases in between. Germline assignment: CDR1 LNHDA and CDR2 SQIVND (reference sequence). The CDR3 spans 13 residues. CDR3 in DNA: TGTGCCACCCTTTTCGCCCGCACAGATACGCAGTATTTT. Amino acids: CATLFARTDTQYF.

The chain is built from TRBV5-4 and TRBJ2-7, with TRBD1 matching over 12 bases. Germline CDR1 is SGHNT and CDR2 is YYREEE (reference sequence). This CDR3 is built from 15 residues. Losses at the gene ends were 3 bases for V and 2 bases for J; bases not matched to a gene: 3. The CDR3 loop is CASSSRDRGPYEQYF. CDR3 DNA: TGTGCCAGCAGCTCCAGGGACAGGGGGCCCTACGAGCAGTACTTC. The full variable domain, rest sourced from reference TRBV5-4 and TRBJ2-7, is ETGVTQSPTHLIKTRGQQVTLRCSSQSGHNTVSWYQQALGQGPQFIFQYYREEENGRGNFPPRFSGLQFPNYSSELNVNALELDDSALYLCASSSRDRGPYEQYFGPGTRLTVT.

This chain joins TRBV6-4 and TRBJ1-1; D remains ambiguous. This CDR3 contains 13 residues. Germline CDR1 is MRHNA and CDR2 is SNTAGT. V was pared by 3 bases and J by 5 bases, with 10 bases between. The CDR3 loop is CASSEVRGTEAFF. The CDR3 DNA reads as TGTGCCAGCAGTGAGGTCCGTGGGACTGAAGCTTTCTTT.

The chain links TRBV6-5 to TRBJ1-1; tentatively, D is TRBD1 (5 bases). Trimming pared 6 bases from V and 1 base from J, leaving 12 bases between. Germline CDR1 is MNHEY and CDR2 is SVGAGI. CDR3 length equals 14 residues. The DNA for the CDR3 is TGTGCCAGCAGAAACAGGTGGCCGAACACTGAAGCTTTCTTT. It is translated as CASRNRWPNTEAFF.

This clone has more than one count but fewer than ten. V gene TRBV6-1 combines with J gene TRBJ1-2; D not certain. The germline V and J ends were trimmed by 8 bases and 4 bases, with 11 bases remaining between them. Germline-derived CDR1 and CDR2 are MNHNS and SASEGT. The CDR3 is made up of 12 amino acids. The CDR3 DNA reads TGTGCCAGCGAATCGGGTGGCTATGGCTACACCTTC. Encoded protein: CASESGGYGYTF.

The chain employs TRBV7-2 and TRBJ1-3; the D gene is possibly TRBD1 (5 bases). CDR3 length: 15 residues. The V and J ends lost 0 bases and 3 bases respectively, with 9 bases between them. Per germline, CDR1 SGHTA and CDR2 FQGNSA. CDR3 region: CASSLAGTGGNTIYF. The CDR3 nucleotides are TGTGCCAGCAGCTTAGCAGGGACCGGTGGAAACACCATATATTTT.

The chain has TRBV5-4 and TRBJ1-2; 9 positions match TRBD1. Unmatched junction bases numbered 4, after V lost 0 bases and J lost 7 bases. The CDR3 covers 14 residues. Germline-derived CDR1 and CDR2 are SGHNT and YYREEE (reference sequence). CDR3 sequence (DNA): TGTGCCAGCAGCTTGGACAGGGGGCTGATTGGCTACACCTTC. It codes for CASSLDRGLIGYTF.

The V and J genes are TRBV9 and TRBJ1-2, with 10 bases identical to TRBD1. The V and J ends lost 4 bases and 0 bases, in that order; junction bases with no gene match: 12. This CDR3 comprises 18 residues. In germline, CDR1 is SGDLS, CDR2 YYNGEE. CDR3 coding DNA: TGTGCCAGCAGCCCAACAGGACAGGGGGTCCCGTCTAACTATGGCTACACCTTC. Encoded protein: CASSPTGQGVPSNYGYTF. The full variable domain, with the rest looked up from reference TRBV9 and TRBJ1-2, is DSGVTQTPKHLITATGQRVTLRCSPRSGDLSVYWYQQSLDQGLQFLIQYYNGEERAKGNILERFSAQQFPDLHSELNLSSLELGDSALYFCASSPTGQGVPSNYGYTFGSGTRLTVV.

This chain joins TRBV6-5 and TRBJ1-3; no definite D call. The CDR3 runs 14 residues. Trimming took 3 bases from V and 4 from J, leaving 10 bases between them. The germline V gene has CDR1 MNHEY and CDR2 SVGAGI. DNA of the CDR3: TGTGCCAGCAGTTATGGTGGTTTGGGAAACACCATATATTTT. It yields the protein CASSYGGLGNTIYF.

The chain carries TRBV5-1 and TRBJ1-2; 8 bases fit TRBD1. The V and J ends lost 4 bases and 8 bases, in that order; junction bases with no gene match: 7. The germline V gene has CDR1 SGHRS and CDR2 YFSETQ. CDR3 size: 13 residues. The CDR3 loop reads CASSPRTGRGYTF. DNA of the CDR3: TGCGCCAGCAGCCCCCGGACAGGGAGAGGCTACACCTTC. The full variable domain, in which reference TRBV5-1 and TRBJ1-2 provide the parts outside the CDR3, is KAGVTQTPRYLIKTRGQQVTLSCSPISGHRSVSWYQQTPGQGLQFLFEYFSETQRNKGNFPGRFSGRQFSNSRSEMNVSTLELGDSALYLCASSPRTGRGYTFGSGTRLTVV.

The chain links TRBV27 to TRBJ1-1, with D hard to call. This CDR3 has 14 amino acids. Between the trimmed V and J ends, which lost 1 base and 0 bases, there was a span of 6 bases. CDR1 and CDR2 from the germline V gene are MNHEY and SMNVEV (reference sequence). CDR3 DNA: TGTGCCAGCAGTTTATACAGATTGAACACTGAAGCTTTCTTT. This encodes CASSLYRLNTEAFF.

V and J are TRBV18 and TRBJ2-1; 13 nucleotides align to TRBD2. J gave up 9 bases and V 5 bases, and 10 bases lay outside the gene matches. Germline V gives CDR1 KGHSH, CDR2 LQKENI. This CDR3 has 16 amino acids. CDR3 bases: TGTGCCAGCTCATCACTAGCGGGGGGGCCGTCCATTGAGCAGTTCTTC. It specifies CASSSLAGGPSIEQFF.

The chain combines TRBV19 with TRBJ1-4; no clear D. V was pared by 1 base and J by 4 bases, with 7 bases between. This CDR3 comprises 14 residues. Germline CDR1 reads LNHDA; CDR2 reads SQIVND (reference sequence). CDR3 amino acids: CASSIVWSNEKLFF. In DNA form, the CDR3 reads TGTGCCAGTAGTATAGTCTGGAGTAATGAAAAACTGTTTTTT.

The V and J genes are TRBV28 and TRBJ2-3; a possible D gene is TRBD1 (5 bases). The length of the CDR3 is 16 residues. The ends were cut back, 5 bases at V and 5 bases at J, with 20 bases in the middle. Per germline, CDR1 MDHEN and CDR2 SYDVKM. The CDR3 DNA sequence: TGTGCCAGCAGTCGTGGTCAGGGTCGTATGGGAGATACGCAGTATTTT. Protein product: CASSRGQGRMGDTQYF.

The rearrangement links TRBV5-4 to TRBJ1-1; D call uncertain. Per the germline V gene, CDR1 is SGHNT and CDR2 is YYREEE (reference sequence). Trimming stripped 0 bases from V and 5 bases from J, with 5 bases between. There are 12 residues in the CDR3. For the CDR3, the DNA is TGTGCCAGCAGCTTGGTAGGAACTGAAGCTTTCTTT. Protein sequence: CASSLVGTEAFF.

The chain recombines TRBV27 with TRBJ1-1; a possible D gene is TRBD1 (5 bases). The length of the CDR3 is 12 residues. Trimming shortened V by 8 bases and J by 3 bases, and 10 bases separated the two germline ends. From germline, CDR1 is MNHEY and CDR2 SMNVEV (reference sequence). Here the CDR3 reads CASRGGDTEAFF. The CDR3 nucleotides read TGTGCCAGCCGGGGGGGTGACACTGAAGCTTTCTTT.

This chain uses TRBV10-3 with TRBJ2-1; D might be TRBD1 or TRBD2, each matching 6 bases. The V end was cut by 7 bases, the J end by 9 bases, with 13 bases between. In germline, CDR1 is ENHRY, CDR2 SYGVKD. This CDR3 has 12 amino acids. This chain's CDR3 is CAIKRGAGEQFF. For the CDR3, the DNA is TGTGCCATCAAAAGGGGGGCTGGTGAGCAGTTCTTC.

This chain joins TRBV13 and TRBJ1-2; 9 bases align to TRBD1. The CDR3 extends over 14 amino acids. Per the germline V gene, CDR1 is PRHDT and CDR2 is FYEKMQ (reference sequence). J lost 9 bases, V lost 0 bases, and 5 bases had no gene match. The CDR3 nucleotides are TGTGCCAGCAGCTTAGGTCCGGGACAGGGTCGCTACACCTTC. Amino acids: CASSLGPGQGRYTF. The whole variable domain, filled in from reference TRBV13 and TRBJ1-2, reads AAGVIQSPRHLIKEKRETATLKCYPIPRHDTVYWYQQGPGQDPQFLISFYEKMQSDKGSIPDRFSAQQFSDYHSELNMSSLELGDSALYFCASSLGPGQGRYTFGSGTRLTVV.

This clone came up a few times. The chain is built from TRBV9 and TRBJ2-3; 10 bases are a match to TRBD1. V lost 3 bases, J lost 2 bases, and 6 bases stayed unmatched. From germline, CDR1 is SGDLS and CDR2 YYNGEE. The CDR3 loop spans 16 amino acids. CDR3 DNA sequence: TGTGCCAGCAGCGCCAAGACAGGGGGCGTCACAGATACGCAGTATTTT. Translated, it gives CASSAKTGGVTDTQYF.